This T cell receptor (beta chain) comes out of a study of Ad26.COV2.S vaccination and SARS-CoV-2 variants. CDR1 and CDR2 from the germline V gene are LNHDA and SQIVND (reference sequence). This CDR3 spans 16 amino acids. After removal of 5 bases from V and 1 base from J, the junction contained 5 bases not matched to a gene. Treatment noted: 15 to 20 received Ad26.COV2.S at low or high dose, single or two shots; five or six received placebo; per-sample allocation not given. It was on day 63 after the first vaccine or placebo injection that samples were taken. The sample came from a Boston adult aged 18-55 years. Assay: immunoSEQ multiplex PCR; the TCRdb copy retains only in-frame clones and omits some. The sample yields over 450,000 clones, approximately 90% seen once.

The chain uses TRBV19 and TRBJ2-3; 11 bases fit TRBD2. The clonotype comes from a person between 18 and 65 years old who received the Ad26.COV2.S COVID-19 vaccine or a placebo. Sequences were derived from peripheral blood, sampled in a trial of Ad26.COV2.S vaccine versus placebo. The CDR3 DNA reads TGTGCCAGTAGTCCGCAGACTAGCGGGGGCACAGATACGCAGTATTTT. The encoded protein is CASSPQTSGGTDTQYF. Full variable domain (rest looked up from reference TRBV19 and TRBJ2-3): DGGITQSPKYLFRKEGQNVTLSCEQNLNHDAMYWYRQDPGQGLRLIYYSQIVNDFQKGDIAEGYSVSREKKESFPLTVTSAQKNPTAFYLCASSPQTSGGTDTQYFGPGTRLTVL.